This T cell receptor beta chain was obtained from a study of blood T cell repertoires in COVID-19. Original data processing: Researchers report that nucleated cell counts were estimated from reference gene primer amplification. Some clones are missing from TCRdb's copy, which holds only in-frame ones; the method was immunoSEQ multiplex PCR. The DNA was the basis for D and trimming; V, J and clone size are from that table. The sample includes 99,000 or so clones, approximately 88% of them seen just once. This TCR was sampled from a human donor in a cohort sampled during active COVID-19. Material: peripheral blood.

CDR3 sequence (DNA): TGTGCCAGTAGTAAGGGGGCTCAAGAGACCCAGTACTTC. Its translation: CASSKGAQETQYF. The gene calls are TRBV19 and TRBJ2-5, with 7 nucleotides matching TRBD1. CDR3 length: 13 amino acids. Germline CDR1 reads LNHDA; CDR2 reads SQIVND (reference sequence). The V segment lost 4 bases and the J segment 2 bases; nucleotides outside the gene matches: 1.